One sample yielded the 25 T cell receptor beta chains listed below, sequenced in a study of blood T cell repertoires in COVID-19. Generated by immunoSEQ multiplex PCR, the TCRdb table keeps only in-frame clones and is missing some. The profile covers approximately 52,000 clones, with 75% to 95% appearing a single time and about 15% taken by the ten largest. The specimen was peripheral blood. All receptors come from a human donor with active COVID-19. The donor label of this sample is uncertain.

The chain is built from TRBV7-2 and TRBJ2-1; TRBD1 matches at 7 bases. After removal of 5 bases from V and 5 bases from J, the junction contained 9 bases not matched to a gene. The CDR3 length is 15 residues. In germline, CDR1 is SGHTA, CDR2 FQGNSA. The CDR3 nucleotides read TGTGCCAGCAGCAACCTCAGGGGGACACACAATGAGCAGTTCTTC. As protein: CASSNLRGTHNEQFF.

This clone occurred once. This CDR3 is CASRRTGFVYEQYV. For the CDR3, the DNA is TGTGCCAGCAGGAGGACAGGGTTTGTATACGAGCAGTACGTC. This chain links TRBV6-5 with TRBJ2-7; 8 bases align to TRBD1. V lost 6 bases and J lost 4; bases outside the gene matches: 8. The CDR3 has 14 residues. From germline, CDR1 is MNHEY and CDR2 SVGAGI.

V is TRBV5-4 and J is TRBJ2-5, with 7 nucleotides matching TRBD2. The junction had 5 bases not matched to a gene; V was cut back by 1 base and J by 5 bases. The germline CDR1 and CDR2 sequences are SGHNT and YYREEE (reference sequence). This CDR3 contains 14 residues. The CDR3, as DNA: TGTGCCAGCAGCTTGTCCCGGGGAGGGGAGACCCAGTACTTC. This translates into CASSLSRGGETQYF.

The CDR3 here is CASSYRQGGTEAFF. Here the CDR3 DNA reads TGTGCCAGCAGTTACAGGCAGGGAGGCACTGAAGCTTTCTTT. This chain uses TRBV6-5 with TRBJ1-1; TRBD1 might be the D (5 bases). Germline assignment: CDR1 MNHEY and CDR2 SVGAGI. V lost 2 bases, J lost 4 bases, and 11 bases lay in between. This CDR3 spans 14 amino acids.

V is TRBV19 and J is TRBJ1-4; 9 bases align to TRBD1. The germline V gene has CDR1 LNHDA and CDR2 SQIVND (reference sequence). The CDR3 spans 20 residues. V gave up 3 bases and J gave up 2 bases; unmatched junction bases: 16. The chain's CDR3 is CASSIAGRGTGRMTNEKLFF. The CDR3 DNA sequence: TGTGCCAGTAGTATTGCCGGGCGTGGGACAGGGCGGATGACTAATGAAAAACTGTTTTTT.

The chain is built from TRBV28 and TRBJ1-1, with D possibly being TRBD1 (5 bases). The CDR3 runs 14 residues. The germline CDR1 and CDR2 sequences are MDHEN and SYDVKM. V was pared by 3 bases and J by 5 bases, with 13 bases between. CDR3 in DNA: TGTGCCAGCAGTTTCGCGGGGGGAACAACTGAAGCTTTCTTT. This sequence encodes CASSFAGGTTEAFF.

The V and J genes are TRBV9 and TRBJ2-5, with 10 bases matching TRBD1. The J segment lost 5 bases and the V segment lost 0 bases, leaving 7 bases of the junction unmatched. The CDR3 consists of 16 residues. Per germline, CDR1 SGDLS and CDR2 YYNGEE. This CDR3 is CASSVGFSGQGETQYF. As DNA, the CDR3 is TGTGCCAGCAGCGTAGGGTTTTCGGGACAGGGGGAGACCCAGTACTTC.

The CDR3 spells CASSPYSTDTQYF. The DNA of the CDR3 is TGTGCCAGCAGCCCCTATAGCACAGATACGCAGTATTTT. This sequence joins TRBV9 and TRBJ2-3; D remains ambiguous. Germline V gene lookup returns CDR1 SGDLS and CDR2 YYNGEE. The CDR3 totals 13 residues. Trimming took 4 bases from V and 0 from J, leaving 6 bases between them.

This chain uses TRBV5-4 with TRBJ1-1; weak D call: TRBD1 (5 bases). This CDR3 is built from 15 residues. V lost 0 bases and J 4 bases, leaving 13 bases between the germline ends. Germline V gene lookup returns CDR1 SGHNT and CDR2 YYREEE (reference sequence). The CDR3 reads CASSLGKGLSTEAFF. The CDR3 DNA reads TGTGCCAGCAGCTTGGGAAAGGGACTAAGCACTGAAGCTTTCTTT.

The chain couples TRBV2 to TRBJ2-1; 7 bases map to TRBD1. Germline lookup yields CDR1 SNHLY and CDR2 FYNNEI. With V trimmed by 6 bases and J by 3 bases, 8 bases remained unmatched. There are 15 residues in the CDR3. CDR3 protein: CASRSGTAFYNEQFF. CDR3 DNA: TGTGCCAGCAGGTCCGGGACAGCATTCTACAATGAGCAGTTCTTC.

This chain links TRBV7-2 with TRBJ2-1, with a weak D call TRBD1 (7 bases). Germline CDR1 SGHTA, CDR2 FQGNSA. V gave up 2 bases and J gave up 9 bases, with 11 bases separating them. The CDR3 is 13 residues long. The DNA for the CDR3 is TGTGCCAGCAGCTTAAGACAGGGAGGTGAGCAGTTCTTC. Its protein product is CASSLRQGGEQFF.

The chain uses TRBV5-4 and TRBJ1-1; tentative D call: TRBD1 (6 bases). Germline V gene sequence: CDR1 SGHNT, CDR2 YYREEE (reference sequence). This CDR3 has 12 residues. V was cut by 6 bases and J by 7 bases, with 13 bases left in between. The CDR3: CASIDQGREAFF. The CDR3 coding sequence is TGTGCCAGCATCGACCAGGGGCGTGAAGCTTTCTTT. The whole variable domain, remainder taken from reference TRBV5-4 and TRBJ1-1, is ETGVTQSPTHLIKTRGQQVTLRCSSQSGHNTVSWYQQALGQGPQFIFQYYREEENGRGNFPPRFSGLQFPNYSSELNVNALELDDSALYLCASIDQGREAFFGQGTRLTVV.

The rearrangement joins TRBV4-1 to TRBJ1-2, with D maybe TRBD1 (5 bases). CDR1 is MGHRA, CDR2 YSYEKL, per germline. The CDR3 runs to 12 residues. V lost 3 bases to trimming and J lost 7 bases, with 9 bases between them. CDR3 in amino acids: CASSHDSAGYTF. For the CDR3, the DNA is TGCGCCAGCAGCCACGACAGTGCTGGCTACACCTTC.

The CDR3 DNA is TGTGCCAGCAGCCGATCCTGGGGGGGAGTCTACAATGAGCAGTTCTTC. Residues: CASSRSWGGVYNEQFF. The chain uses TRBV3-1 (or the pseudogene TRBV3-2) and TRBJ2-1, with 7 positions matching TRBD2. CDR3 size: 16 residues. Germline V CDR1 and CDR2: LGHDT, YNNKEL (reference sequence). Trimming took 4 bases from V and 3 from J; bases not matched to a gene: 9.

The chain has TRBV9 and TRBJ2-7; D is undetermined. The CDR3 covers 13 residues. The V gene's germline CDR1 is SGDLS and CDR2 YYNGEE. V was clipped by 3 bases and J by 4 bases, with 11 bases between them. In DNA, the CDR3 is TGTGCCAGCAGCGAAACTGGTTCTTACGAGCAGTACTTC. Encoded protein: CASSETGSYEQYF.

V is TRBV5-8 and J is TRBJ1-5; no clear D. This CDR3 comprises 11 residues. V was pared by 4 bases and J by 5 bases, with 4 bases between. Per germline, CDR1 SGHTS and CDR2 YDEGEE. The CDR3 nucleotides read TGTGCCAGCAGCCTTTATCAGCCCCAGCATTTT. The encoded protein is CASSLYQPQHF.

CDR3 region: CASSMGPGQPQHF. The CDR3 region has the DNA TGCGCCAGCAGCATGGGGCCGGGACAGCCCCAGCATTTT. The gene calls are TRBV5-1 and TRBJ1-5; a weak D match, TRBD1 (5 bases). Germline V lookup: CDR1 SGHRS, CDR2 YFSETQ. The CDR3 spans 13 residues. Trimming pared 4 bases from V and 7 bases from J, leaving 12 bases between. Together with reference TRBV5-1 and TRBJ1-5, the CDR3 gives the full variable domain: KAGVTQTPRYLIKTRGQQVTLSCSPISGHRSVSWYQQTPGQGLQFLFEYFSETQRNKGNFPGRFSGRQFSNSRSEMNVSTLELGDSALYLCASSMGPGQPQHFGDGTRLSIL.

The table lists this clone with a count of one. The V and J genes are TRBV6-2 or TRBV6-3 and TRBJ2-1; TRBD1 matches at 9 bases. The CDR3 length is 21 residues. The V segment lost 0 bases and the J segment 0 bases; nucleotides outside the gene matches: 15. Germline CDR1 MNHEY, CDR2 SVGEGT. CDR3: CASSYSRIRDRETSSYNEQFF. In nucleotides, the CDR3 is TGTGCCAGCAGTTACTCGAGGATTCGGGACAGGGAAACGAGCTCCTACAATGAGCAGTTCTTC.

The CDR3 bases are TGCGCCAGCAGCTTGGCAGGGGTGAACACCATATATTTT. This translates into CASSLAGVNTIYF. The genes are TRBV5-1 and TRBJ1-3; TRBD1 might be the D (6 bases). V lost 0 bases to trimming and J lost 7 bases, with 8 bases between them. Per the germline V gene, CDR1 is SGHRS and CDR2 is YFSETQ. The CDR3 extends over 13 amino acids.

The rearrangement joins TRBV5-4 to TRBJ2-1, with 9 bases that match TRBD2. J lost 9 bases, V lost 0 bases, and 16 bases had no gene match. Germline V gives CDR1 SGHNT, CDR2 YYREEE (reference sequence). The length of the CDR3 is 18 residues. The CDR3 spells CASSLAVGAGGPGREQFF. Written as DNA, the CDR3 is TGTGCCAGCAGCTTGGCCGTAGGAGCGGGAGGTCCCGGGCGTGAGCAGTTCTTC.

The chain recombines TRBV7-2 with TRBJ2-2; TRBD2 aligns across 7 bases. In germline, CDR1 is SGHTA, CDR2 FQGNSA. J lost 4 bases, V lost 7 bases, and 9 bases had no gene match. The CDR3 loop spans 15 amino acids. CDR3 protein: CASTSSGKPTGELFF. CDR3 DNA sequence: TGTGCCAGCACCTCGAGCGGGAAACCCACCGGGGAGCTGTTTTTT. The full variable domain, with the rest looked up from reference TRBV7-2 and TRBJ2-2, is GAGVSQSPSNKVTEKGKDVELRCDPISGHTALYWYRQSLGQGLEFLIYFQGNSAPDKSGLPSDRFSAERTGGSVSTLTIQRTQQEDSAVYLCASTSSGKPTGELFFGEGSRLTVL.

The CDR3, as DNA: TGTGCCAGCTTATTAGCGGAGTACTCCTACAATGAGCAGTTCTTC. As protein: CASLLAEYSYNEQFF. J is TRBJ2-1 and V is TRBV18; a weak D match, TRBD2 (6 bases). The V end was cut by 7 bases, the J end by 0 bases, with 13 bases between. Germline values: CDR1 KGHSH, CDR2 LQKENI. The CDR3 has 15 amino acids.

The rearrangement links TRBV6-4 to TRBJ1-6; no firm D call. V lost 4 bases and J 6 bases, leaving 10 bases between the germline ends. This CDR3 contains 14 residues. Per germline, CDR1 MRHNA and CDR2 SNTAGT. CDR3: CASSVEASNSPLHF. The CDR3, as DNA: TGTGCCAGCAGTGTGGAGGCGTCTAATTCACCCCTCCACTTT.

V and J are TRBV12-3 or TRBV12-4 and TRBJ2-1, with TRBD2 as a possible D gene (6 bases). This CDR3 is built from 12 residues. Trimming left V 8 bases short and J 5 bases short, with 10 bases between. CDR3 bases: TGTGCCAGCGGGGGGACGCACAATGAGCAGTTCTTC. It translates to CASGGTHNEQFF.

This rearrangement joins TRBV6-2 or TRBV6-3 to TRBJ1-6, with D possibly being TRBD1 (5 bases). V was trimmed by 6 bases and J by 11 bases, leaving 11 bases between them. Germline loops: CDR1 MNHEY, CDR2 SVGEGT. The CDR3 has 12 amino acids. The CDR3 DNA reads TGTGCCAGCAGCGACCCGGGGGCACCCCTCCACTTT. Protein product: CASSDPGAPLHF.